This TCR beta chain was retrieved from a study of Graves' ophthalmopathy and Graves' hyperthyroidism. The PBMC fraction was derived from less than 11 ml of fresh peripheral blood. RNA transcripts were the source from which TCR beta CDR3 regions were amplified. HTBI-primed first-round RT-PCR preceded second-round multiplex PCR. TCRdb itself ran the multiplex PCR reads through MiXCR, one entry per CDR3 protein. Of some 370,000 distinct CDR3 sequences listed, about a sixth are singletons. Whole-study findings and limits: The model forecast ophthalmopathy progression, reaching roughly 70% sensitivity and less than 75% specificity.

J gave up 2 bases and V 3 bases, and 3 bases lay outside the gene matches. The germline V gene encodes CDR1 SGHAT and CDR2 FQNNGV. This CDR3 is 15 amino acids long. This clonotype came up many times. Its antigen is not known. This clonotype was sampled from an adult woman with stable Graves' hyperthyroidism. Sequenced sample: peripheral blood. V usage is TRBV11-2 and J usage is TRBJ2-7; 11 bases map to TRBD2. CDR3 in amino acids: CASSLGLAVPYEQYF. The CDR3 nucleotides read TGTGCCAGCAGCTTGGGACTAGCGGTGCCCTACGAGCAGTACTTC.